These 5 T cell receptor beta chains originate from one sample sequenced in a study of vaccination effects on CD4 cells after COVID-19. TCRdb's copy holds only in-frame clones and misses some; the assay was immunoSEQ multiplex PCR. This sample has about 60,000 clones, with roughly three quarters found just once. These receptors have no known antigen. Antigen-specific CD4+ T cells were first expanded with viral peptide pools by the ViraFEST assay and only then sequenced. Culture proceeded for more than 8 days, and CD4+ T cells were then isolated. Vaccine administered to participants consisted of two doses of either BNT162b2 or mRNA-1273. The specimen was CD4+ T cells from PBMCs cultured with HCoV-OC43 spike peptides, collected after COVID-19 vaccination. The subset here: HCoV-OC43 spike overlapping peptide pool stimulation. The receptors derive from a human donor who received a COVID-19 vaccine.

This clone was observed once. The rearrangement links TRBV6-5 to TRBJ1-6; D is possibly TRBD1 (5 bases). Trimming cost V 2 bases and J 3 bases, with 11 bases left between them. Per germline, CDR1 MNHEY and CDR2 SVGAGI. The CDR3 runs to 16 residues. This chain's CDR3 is CASSYPRGGYNSPLHF. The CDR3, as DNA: TGTGCCAGCAGTTACCCGAGGGGCGGCTATAATTCACCCCTCCACTTT.

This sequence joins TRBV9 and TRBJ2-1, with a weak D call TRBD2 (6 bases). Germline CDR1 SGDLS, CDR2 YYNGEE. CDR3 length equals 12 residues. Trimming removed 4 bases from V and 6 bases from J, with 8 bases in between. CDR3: CASSRERNEQFF. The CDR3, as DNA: TGTGCCAGCAGCCGGGAGCGCAATGAGCAGTTCTTC.

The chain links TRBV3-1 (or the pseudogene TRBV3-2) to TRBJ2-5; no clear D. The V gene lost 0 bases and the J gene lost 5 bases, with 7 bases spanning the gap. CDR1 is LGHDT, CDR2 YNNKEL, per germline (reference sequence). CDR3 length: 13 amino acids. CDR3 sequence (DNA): TGTGCCAGCAGCCAAGACTCATCCGAGACCCAGTACTTC. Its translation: CASSQDSSETQYF.

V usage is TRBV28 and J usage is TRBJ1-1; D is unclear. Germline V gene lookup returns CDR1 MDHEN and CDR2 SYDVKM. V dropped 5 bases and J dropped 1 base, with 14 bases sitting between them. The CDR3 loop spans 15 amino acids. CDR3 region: CASSAALTRNTEAFF. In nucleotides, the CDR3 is TGTGCCAGCAGTGCCGCCTTGACAAGGAACACTGAAGCTTTCTTT.

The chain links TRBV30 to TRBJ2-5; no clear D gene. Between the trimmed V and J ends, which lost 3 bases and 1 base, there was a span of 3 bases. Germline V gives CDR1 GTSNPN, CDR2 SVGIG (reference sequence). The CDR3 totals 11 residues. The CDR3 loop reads CAWRLQETQYF. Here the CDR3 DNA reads TGTGCCTGGAGGCTCCAAGAGACCCAGTACTTC.